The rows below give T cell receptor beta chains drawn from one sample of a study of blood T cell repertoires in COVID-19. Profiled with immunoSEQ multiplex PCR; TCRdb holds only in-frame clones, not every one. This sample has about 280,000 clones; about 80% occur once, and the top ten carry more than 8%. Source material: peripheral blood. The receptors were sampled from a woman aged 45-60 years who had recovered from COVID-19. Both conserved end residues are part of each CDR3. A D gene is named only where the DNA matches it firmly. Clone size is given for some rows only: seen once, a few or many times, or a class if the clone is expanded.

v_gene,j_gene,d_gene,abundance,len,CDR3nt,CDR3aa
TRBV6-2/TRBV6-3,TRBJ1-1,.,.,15,TGTGCCAGCAGCTTAGCAGGGGCAGGCGACACTGAAGCTTTCTTT,CASSLAGAGDTEAFF
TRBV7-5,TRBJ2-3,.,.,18,TGTGTCAGAAGCCTTTATCGACAGGAGGCCCGGGGCACAGATACGCAGTATTTT,CVRSLYRQEARGTDTQYF
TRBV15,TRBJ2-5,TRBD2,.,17,TGTGCCACCAGCAGAGTTCTAGCGGGAGCTGGGCAAGAGACCCAGTACTTC,CATSRVLAGAGQETQYF
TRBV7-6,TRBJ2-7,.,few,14,TGTGCCAGCAGCTTAGAGGAGGGGTCCTACGAGCAGTACTTC,CASSLEEGSYEQYF
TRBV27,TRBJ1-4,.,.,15,TGTGCCAGCAGTCGAGGTCAAAACAAGGATGAAAAACTGTTTTTT,CASSRGQNKDEKLFF
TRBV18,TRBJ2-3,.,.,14,TGTGCCAGCTCACCCTTGACAGGAACAGATACGCAGTATTTT,CASSPLTGTDTQYF
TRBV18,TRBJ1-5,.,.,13,TGTGCCAGCTCCCCCGTCGGGGATCAGCCCCAGCATTTT,CASSPVGDQPQHF
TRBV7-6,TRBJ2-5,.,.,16,TGTGCCAGCAGCGTAAAGGTACAGGTAGTCCAAGAGACCCAGTACTTC,CASSVKVQVVQETQYF
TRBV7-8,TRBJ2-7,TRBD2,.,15,TGTGCCAGCAGCTTAGGACTAGCAAGTACCTACGAGCAGTACTTC,CASSLGLASTYEQYF
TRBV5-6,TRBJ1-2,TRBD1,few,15,TGTGCCAGCAGCGCTCCCGGGACAGGGGACTATGGCTACACCTTC,CASSAPGTGDYGYTF
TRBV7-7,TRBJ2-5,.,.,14,TGTGCCAGCAGCTTAGCGGGAGTTGGAGAGACCCAGTACTTC,CASSLAGVGETQYF
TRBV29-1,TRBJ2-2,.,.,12,TGCAGCGCAATAGCGGTAGGCGGGGAGCTGTTTTTT,CSAIAVGGELFF
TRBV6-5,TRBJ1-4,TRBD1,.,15,TGTGCCAGCAGTTACTCCAGACAGGGCAATGAAAAACTGTTTTTT,CASSYSRQGNEKLFF
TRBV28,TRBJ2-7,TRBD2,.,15,TGTGCCAGCAGTCCCAGGACTAGCGGAGACTACGAGCAGTACTTC,CASSPRTSGDYEQYF
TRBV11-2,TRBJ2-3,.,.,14,TGTGCCAGCAGCTTGGGCCTCCTTTCAGATACGCAGTATTTT,CASSLGLLSDTQYF
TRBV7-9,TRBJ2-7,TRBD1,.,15,TGTGCCAGCAGTCCCACAGGGGAATTCTTCTACGAGCAGTACTTC,CASSPTGEFFYEQYF
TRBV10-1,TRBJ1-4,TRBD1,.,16,TGCGCCAGCAGTGAGAACAGGGGGTGTTTAGGTGAAAAACTGTTTTTT,CASSENRGCLGEKLFF
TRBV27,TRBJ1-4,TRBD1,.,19,TGTGCCAGCAGTACCGACCCCCGGGACAGGGCCAACCCCCACGAAAAACTGTTTTTT,CASSTDPRDRANPHEKLFF
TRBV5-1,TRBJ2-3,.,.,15,TGCGCCAGCAGTCTAGGGGTTGTTGGCACAGATACGCAGTATTTT,CASSLGVVGTDTQYF
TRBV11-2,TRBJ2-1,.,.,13,TGTGCCAGCAGCTTAGAATCGAGCGGAGAGCAGTTCTTC,CASSLESSGEQFF
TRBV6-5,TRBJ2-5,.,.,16,TGTGCCAGCAGTTACGGGGCAGCTAGATCACAAGAGACCCAGTACTTC,CASSYGAARSQETQYF
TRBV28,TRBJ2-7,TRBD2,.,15,TGTGCCAGCAGCCCTCAAGGAGCGGGAGGCTCCGAGCAGTACTTC,CASSPQGAGGSEQYF
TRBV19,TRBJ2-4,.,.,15,TGTGCCAGTAGTATACGCGGACTAGCCAAAAACATTCAGTACTTC,CASSIRGLAKNIQYF
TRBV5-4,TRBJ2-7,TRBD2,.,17,TGTGCCAGCAGCAATCCGGGACTAGCGGGGGGACGCGACGAGCAGTACTTC,CASSNPGLAGGRDEQYF
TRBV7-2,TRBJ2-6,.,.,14,TGTGCCAGCAGCTTAGACAGTCCCCTCAACGTCCTGACTTTC,CASSLDSPLNVLTF
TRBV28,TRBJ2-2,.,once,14,TGTGCCAGCAGTTTATCAGGGTTGCGCGGGGAGCTGTTTTTT,CASSLSGLRGELFF
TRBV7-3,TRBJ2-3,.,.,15,TGTGCCAGCAGCCCCCAGGGGCTCGGCACAGATACGCAGTATTTT,CASSPQGLGTDTQYF
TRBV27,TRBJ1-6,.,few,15,TGTGCCAGCAGTTTAGAGGGAGGAGGGAGTTCACCCCTCCACTTT,CASSLEGGGSSPLHF
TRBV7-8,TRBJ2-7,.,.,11,TGTGCCAGCAGCCCGTTCTACGAGCAGTACTTC,CASSPFYEQYF
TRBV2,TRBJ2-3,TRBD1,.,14,TGTGCCTCCCTCCCGGACAGGGGCACAGATACGCAGTATTTT,CASLPDRGTDTQYF
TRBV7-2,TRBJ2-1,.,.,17,TGTGCCAGCAGCTTAGTGGGAGGGCCAAGGGGGTACAATGAGCAGTTCTTC,CASSLVGGPRGYNEQFF
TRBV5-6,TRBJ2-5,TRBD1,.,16,TGTGCCAGCAGCTTGGGGGACAGGCATTCCCAAGAGACCCAGTACTTC,CASSLGDRHSQETQYF
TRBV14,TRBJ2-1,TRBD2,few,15,TGTGCCAGCAGCCCGGGACTAGCGGGATGGGGGGAGCAGTTCTTC,CASSPGLAGWGEQFF
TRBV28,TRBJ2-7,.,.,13,TGTGCCAGCAGTTTATTAATGGAGCTGGAGCAGTACTTC,CASSLLMELEQYF
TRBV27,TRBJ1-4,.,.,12,TGTGCCAGCAGCCATCCTAATGAAAAACTGTTTTTT,CASSHPNEKLFF
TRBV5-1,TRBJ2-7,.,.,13,TGCGCCAGCAGCAGTGGTTCCACTTACGAGCAGTACTTC,CASSSGSTYEQYF
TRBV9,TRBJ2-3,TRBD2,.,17,TGTGCCAGCAGCCCCCGGGGACTAGCGGGGAGGCCAGATACGCAGTATTTT,CASSPRGLAGRPDTQYF
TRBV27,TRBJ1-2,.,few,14,TGTGCCAGCAGTTCACAGGGAGAAGGCTATGGCTACACCTTC,CASSSQGEGYGYTF
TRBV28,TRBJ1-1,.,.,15,TGTGCCAGCAGTTCTGGGAGGACCCTAGTTCCTGAAGCTTTCTTT,CASSSGRTLVPEAFF
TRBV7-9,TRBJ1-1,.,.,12,TGTGCCAGCAGCTTAAGGGGGACTGAAGCTTTCTTT,CASSLRGTEAFF
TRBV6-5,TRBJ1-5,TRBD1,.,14,TGTGCCAGCAGCCCGGGACAGGGAGATCAGCCCCAGCATTTT,CASSPGQGDQPQHF
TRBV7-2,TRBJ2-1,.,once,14,TGTGCCAGCAGCTTAGCGGGGACTTACAATGAGCAGTTCTTC,CASSLAGTYNEQFF
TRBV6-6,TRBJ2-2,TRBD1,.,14,TGTGCCAGCAGTTACCGGGACAGCACCGGGGAGCTGTTTTTT,CASSYRDSTGELFF
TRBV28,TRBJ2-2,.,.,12,TGTGCCAGCAGTCGGGTCACCGGGGAGCTGTTTTTT,CASSRVTGELFF
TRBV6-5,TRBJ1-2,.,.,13,TGTGCCAGCAGTTCCCTCGCGGGGGCTGGCTACACCTTC,CASSSLAGAGYTF